The 18 T cell receptor beta chains below were found in one sample sequenced in a study of CD8 T cells in Susac syndrome. Reverse transcription of roughly 0.45 to 1 ug RNA was carried out with random hexamers. TCRdb passed the immunoSEQ multiplex PCR reads through MiXCR, listing each CDR3 protein once. The data contain fewer than 200,000 distinct CDR3 sequences, roughly 96% of them singletons. The sequencing input was CD8+ T cells from PBMCs. The source is a human donor with multiple sclerosis.

The chain links TRBV27 to TRBJ2-1; D assignment may be TRBD1 or TRBD2 (5 bases each). The CDR3 sequence is 13 residues long. Germline CDR1 MNHEY, CDR2 SMNVEV (reference sequence). V lost 4 bases and J 6 bases, leaving 10 bases between the germline ends. The CDR3 reads CASSWGISNEQFF. CDR3 nucleotides: TGTGCCAGCAGTTGGGGGATCAGCAATGAGCAGTTCTTC.

V usage is TRBV5-1 and J usage is TRBJ1-1; 9 nucleotides match TRBD1. Germline CDR1 SGHRS, CDR2 YFSETQ. This CDR3 is built from 15 residues. The trim removed 4 bases at V and 9 bases at J, leaving 13 bases unmatched. CDR3 bases: TGCGCCAGCAGCCAAGCGACAGGGGGTGTACCCCAAGCTTTCTTT. It yields the protein CASSQATGGVPQAFF.

This chain uses TRBV27 with TRBJ2-7; D ambiguous. The CDR3 length is 15 residues. V lost 0 bases, J lost 0 bases, and 9 bases lay in between. Germline values: CDR1 MNHEY, CDR2 SMNVEV (reference sequence). CDR3 coding DNA: TGTGCCAGCAGTTTATCGAGCTCGATCTCCTACGAGCAGTACTTC. It encodes CASSLSSSISYEQYF.

The chain couples TRBV9 to TRBJ2-1; D not resolved. V was trimmed by 0 bases and J by 2 bases, leaving 12 bases between them. Germline values: CDR1 SGDLS, CDR2 YYNGEE. The CDR3 consists of 16 residues. CDR3 DNA: TGTGCCAGCAGCGTAGGGCAGTCGGCCACCTACAATGAGCAGTTCTTC. This codes for CASSVGQSATYNEQFF.

This clonotype appeared a single time. The rearrangement uses TRBV2 and TRBJ2-2; D is unresolved. The V and J ends lost 6 bases and 7 bases respectively, with 6 bases between them. Germline V gene data show CDR1 as SNHLY and CDR2 as FYNNEI. The CDR3 contains 11 residues. The CDR3 protein is CASSHIGELFF. In DNA, the CDR3 is TGTGCCAGCAGCCATATCGGGGAGCTGTTTTTT.

The V and J genes are TRBV29-1 and TRBJ2-7; TRBD2 aligns across 7 bases. CDR3 length: 10 residues. V lost 4 bases, J lost 11 bases, and 5 bases stayed unmatched. The germline gives CDR1 SQVTM, CDR2 ANQGSEA. The CDR3 is CSVVSGVEYF. CDR3 in DNA: TGCAGCGTTGTGAGCGGGGTGGAGTACTTC.

This chain joins TRBV24-1 and TRBJ2-2; 12 bases map to TRBD2. CDR1 is KGHDR and CDR2 is SFDVKD in the germline V gene. The CDR3 totals 16 residues. The junction had 3 bases not matched to a gene; V was cut back by 3 bases and J by 5 bases. DNA of the CDR3: TGTGCCACCAGTGATGGAACTAGCGGGAGGACCGGGGAGCTGTTTTTT. It encodes CATSDGTSGRTGELFF.

V usage is TRBV3-1 and J usage is TRBJ1-5; D uncertain. V dropped 4 bases and J dropped 5 bases, with 12 bases sitting between them. Germline loops: CDR1 LGHDT, CDR2 YNNKEL (reference sequence). The CDR3 has 14 amino acids. The CDR3 loop reads CASSPQETDQPQHF. Here the CDR3 DNA reads TGTGCCAGCAGCCCGCAGGAGACCGATCAGCCCCAGCATTTT. The full variable domain, with the rest looked up from reference TRBV3-1 and TRBJ1-5, is DTAVSQTPKYLVTQMGNDKSIKCEQNLGHDTMYWYKQDSKKFLKIMFSYNNKELIINETVPNRFSPKSPDKAHLNLHINSLELGDSAVYFCASSPQETDQPQHFGDGTRLSIL.

J is TRBJ2-3 and V is TRBV19; the match to TRBD2 covers 7 bases. With 8 bases clipped from V and 3 bases from J, the junction kept 11 bases outside the gene matches. Germline loops: CDR1 LNHDA, CDR2 SQIVND (reference sequence). The CDR3 contains 15 residues. The CDR3 loop reads CASRPPGGWTDTQYF. Written as DNA, the CDR3 is TGTGCCAGTCGGCCTCCGGGAGGTTGGACAGATACGCAGTATTTT. Complete variable domain (other parts from reference TRBV19 and TRBJ2-3): DGGITQSPKYLFRKEGQNVTLSCEQNLNHDAMYWYRQDPGQGLRLIYYSQIVNDFQKGDIAEGYSVSREKKESFPLTVTSAQKNPTAFYLCASRPPGGWTDTQYFGPGTRLTVL.

The gene calls are TRBV29-1 and TRBJ1-5; D remains ambiguous. Germline CDR1 SQVTM, CDR2 ANQGSEA. The CDR3 covers 14 residues. V was clipped by 7 bases and J by 3 bases, with 16 bases between them. Written as DNA, the CDR3 is TGCAGCGCCCACACCCACCAATACAATCAGCCCCAGCATTTT. Its protein product is CSAHTHQYNQPQHF.

The J gene is TRBJ2-1, the V gene TRBV28; D not resolved. This CDR3 region has 10 residues. Germline CDR1 MDHEN, CDR2 SYDVKM. V lost 3 bases and J lost 8, with 2 bases in between. CDR3 residues: CASSFHEQFF. CDR3 bases: TGTGCCAGCAGTTTCCATGAGCAGTTCTTC.

The V call is TRBV11-1, the J call TRBJ2-3; D may be TRBD1 (6 bases). CDR1 and CDR2 (germline): SGHAT, FQDESV (reference sequence). V lost 7 bases to trimming and J lost 4 bases, with 15 bases between them. The CDR3 runs to 14 residues. The DNA of the CDR3 is TGTGCCAGCAACCCAGGGGCTGGGGCAGATACGCAGTATTTT. It yields the protein CASNPGAGADTQYF. The variable domain in full, with the rest retrieved from reference TRBV11-1 and TRBJ2-3, is EAEVAQSPRYKITEKSQAVAFWCDPISGHATLYWYRQILGQGPELLVQFQDESVVDDSQLPKDRFSAERLKGVDSTLKIQPAELGDSAMYLCASNPGAGADTQYFGPGTRLTVL.

The CDR3 coding sequence is TGCAGTGCTAGTTCCTGGAGCGGGACTAGCACAGATACGCAGTATTTT. Its translation is CSASSWSGTSTDTQYF. J is TRBJ2-3 and V is TRBV20-1, with TRBD2 matching 7 bases. The J segment lost 0 bases and the V segment lost 3 bases, leaving 9 bases of the junction unmatched. Per the germline V gene, CDR1 is DFQATT and CDR2 is SNEGSKA (reference sequence). The CDR3 sequence is 16 residues long.

V is TRBV9 and J is TRBJ1-2, with 9 bases matching TRBD1. Germline V gene lookup returns CDR1 SGDLS and CDR2 YYNGEE. CDR3 length equals 15 residues. J lost 4 bases, V lost 3 bases, and 7 bases had no gene match. For the CDR3, the DNA is TGTGCCAGCAGCGGTCACAGGGGGCATTTCTATGGCTACACCTTC. As protein: CASSGHRGHFYGYTF.

This chain links TRBV7-9 with TRBJ2-1, with D possibly being TRBD1 (6 bases). Trimming removed 3 bases from V and 3 bases from J, with 12 bases in between. Germline values: CDR1 SEHNR, CDR2 FQNEAQ (reference sequence). This CDR3 has 15 amino acids. This CDR3 reads CASSFRDIIYNEQFF. Here the CDR3 DNA reads TGTGCCAGCAGCTTCCGGGACATAATCTACAATGAGCAGTTCTTC.

The chain joins TRBV25-1 to TRBJ2-1; TRBD2 agrees at 7 bases. The length of the CDR3 is 13 residues. The germline V gene encodes CDR1 MGHDK and CDR2 SYGVNS. CDR3 region: CRNSDLADNEQFF. DNA for the CDR3: TGTCGAAACAGTGACCTAGCGGACAATGAGCAGTTCTTC.

The chain's CDR3 is CASRMDRGYEQYF. The CDR3 nucleotides read TGTGCCAGCAGGATGGACAGGGGGTACGAGCAGTACTTC. V usage is TRBV28 and J usage is TRBJ2-7; TRBD1 agrees at 10 bases. V was pared by 6 bases and J by 4 bases, with 3 bases of the junction left unmatched. Germline V gene data show CDR1 as MDHEN and CDR2 as SYDVKM. The CDR3 loop spans 13 amino acids.

V usage is TRBV6-1 and J usage is TRBJ1-5; a weak D match, TRBD1 (5 bases). Trimming stripped 9 bases from V and 7 bases from J, with 19 bases between. The CDR3 has 14 residues. The germline V gene has CDR1 MNHNS and CDR2 SASEGT. The CDR3 region has the DNA TGTGCCAGTGGGACCGAGTGGGGTTGGCAGCCCCAGCATTTT. Amino acid sequence: CASGTEWGWQPQHF.